This paragraph covers one T cell receptor beta chain sequence. Antigen unknown. The source of the sample is a study of cytomegalovirus exposure and HLA in healthy donors. Germline loops: CDR1 SGDLS, CDR2 YYNGEE. The V and J ends lost 0 bases and 0 bases respectively, with 12 bases between them. The CDR3 extends over 17 amino acids. Study conclusions and caveats: It was reported that TCR beta sequences correctly inferred the HLA-A and HLA-B alleles for most subjects. V- and J-gene trimming of TCR beta was linked (in a later analysis) to a missense DCLRE1C variant. In a later analysis, specific HLA alleles were associated with 15,000 or so TCR beta sequences at a 0.05 false discovery rate. Overall, 164 TCR beta chains were annotated as cytomegalovirus-associated.

PCR involved 60 Vbeta and 13 Jbeta primers. Repertoires were generated with immunoSEQ multiplex PCR, while TCRdb's copy carries only in-frame clones and drops some. The repertoire holds about 88,000 clones, with about 76% as singletons. The rearrangement uses TRBV9 and TRBJ1-4; tentative D call: TRBD1 (5 bases). The sequence was obtained from a woman between 40 and 50 years old in good health and CMV-seronegative. The sequenced material came from PBMCs. In nucleotides, the CDR3 is TGTGCCAGCAGCGTAGGGGGGGACCTTGCAACTAATGAAAAACTGTTTTTT. As protein: CASSVGGDLATNEKLFF.